This T cell receptor (beta chain) was found in a study of shared clonotypes between healthy human individuals. Notes on the study in general: Naive CD4 clonotypes were shared across a handful of donors at roughly 4.6%.

This CDR3 is 12 amino acids long. Germline lookup yields CDR1 GTSNPN and CDR2 SVGIG (reference sequence). V lost 5 bases and J 2 bases, leaving 9 bases between the germline ends. Sorted-subset replicate PCRs used about 190 ng of genomic DNA. This amount corresponded to 25,000 to 30,000 T cell genomes. This table comes from immunoSEQ multiplex PCR, and its TCRdb copy is limited to in-frame clones, with some not included. The table has over a million clones, approximately 98% seen once. To note about this clone: Its antigen is unidentified.

This TCR was sampled from a man in his thirties or forties in good health. J is TRBJ1-1 and V is TRBV30; the D is unclear. What was sequenced was naive CD4+ T cells sorted from blood. Subset in this sample: CD45RA+ positively selected. In DNA form, the CDR3 reads TGTGCCTGGCGGTTGGGAAACACTGAAGCTTTCTTT. It is translated as CAWRLGNTEAFF.